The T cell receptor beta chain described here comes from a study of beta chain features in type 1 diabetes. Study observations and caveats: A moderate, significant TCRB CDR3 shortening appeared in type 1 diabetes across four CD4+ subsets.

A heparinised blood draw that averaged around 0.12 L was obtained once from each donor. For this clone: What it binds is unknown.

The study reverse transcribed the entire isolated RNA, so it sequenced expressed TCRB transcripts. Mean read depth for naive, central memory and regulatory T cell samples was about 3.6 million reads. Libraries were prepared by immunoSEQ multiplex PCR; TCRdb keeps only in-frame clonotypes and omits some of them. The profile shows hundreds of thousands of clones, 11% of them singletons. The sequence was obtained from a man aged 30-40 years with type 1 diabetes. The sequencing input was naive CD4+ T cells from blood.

The CDR3 sequence: CASSSGTNTGELFF. The CDR3 coding sequence is TGTGCCAGCAGCTCCGGGACTAACACCGGGGAGCTGTTTTTT. This chain uses TRBV5-6 with TRBJ2-2, with TRBD2 as a possible D gene (6 bases). CDR3 length: 14 residues. Germline loops: CDR1 SGHDT, CDR2 YYEEEE. V lost 3 bases to trimming and J lost 2 bases, with 8 bases between them.